These 15 T cell receptor beta chains were sequenced from one sample in a study of blood T cell repertoires in COVID-19. Here immunoSEQ multiplex PCR was the method, and the copy in TCRdb shows in-frame clones only, minus some. The sample records over 50,000 clones, over 75% being singletons. The sequencing input was peripheral blood. The receptors originated from a human donor in a cohort sampled during active COVID-19.

This chain joins TRBV11-2 and TRBJ2-7; 11 positions match TRBD2. CDR3 length: 16 residues. CDR1 is SGHAT, CDR2 FQNNGV, per germline. The V gene end was trimmed by 5 bases and the J gene end by 3 bases; junction bases not matched to a gene: 9. In DNA form, the CDR3 reads TGTGCCAGCAGCCAACGAACTAGCGGGAGCTACTACGAGCAGTACTTC. It translates to CASSQRTSGSYYEQYF.

The chain combines TRBV2 with TRBJ1-2, with D possibly matching TRBD1 (6 bases). CDR3 length equals 13 residues. With 8 bases removed from V and 2 bases from J, the gap between germline ends came to 12 bases. Germline values: CDR1 SNHLY, CDR2 FYNNEI. In nucleotides, the CDR3 is TGTGCCAGCGACCTCCAGGGGAACTATGGCTACACCTTC. Amino acid sequence: CASDLQGNYGYTF.

V gene TRBV5-1 combines with J gene TRBJ2-1, with 10 bases aligning to TRBD2. V was pared by 0 bases and J by 6 bases, with 6 bases of the junction left unmatched. Germline CDR1 reads SGHRS; CDR2 reads YFSETQ. This CDR3 region has 16 residues. The CDR3 protein is CASSLVPSGGFNEQFF. CDR3 in DNA: TGCGCCAGCAGCTTGGTGCCTAGCGGGGGATTCAATGAGCAGTTCTTC.

The genes are TRBV7-2 and TRBJ1-1; a weak D match, TRBD1 (5 bases). The CDR3 is 15 residues long. CDR1 and CDR2 from the germline V gene are SGHTA and FQGNSA. Trimming cost V 0 bases and J 4 bases, with 12 bases left between them. Here the CDR3 reads CASSLAGGTGTEAFF. The CDR3, as DNA: TGTGCCAGCAGCTTAGCTGGGGGGACGGGCACTGAAGCTTTCTTT.

This clone was observed a single time. The chain uses TRBV4-1 and TRBJ1-5, with 9 bases aligning to TRBD1. There are 17 residues in the CDR3. Germline V gene sequence: CDR1 MGHRA, CDR2 YSYEKL. J was trimmed by 0 bases and V by 3 bases; bases with no gene match: 6. This chain's CDR3 is CASSQPRDRDSNQPQHF. The CDR3 DNA sequence: TGCGCCAGCAGCCAGCCCAGGGACAGGGATAGCAATCAGCCCCAGCATTTT.

Details on this clone: Sequence at one end of the junction differs from germline and may be a read error. This chain links TRBV5-5 with TRBJ2-7, with TRBD2 matching 8 bases. The CDR3 sequence is 14 residues long. Germline CDR1 is SGHKS and CDR2 is YYEKEE (reference sequence). The CDR3 protein is CASSLGAAGAPGDF. As DNA, the CDR3 is TGTGCCAGCAGCTTGGGGGCAGCGGGAGCTCCCGGGGACTTC.

For the CDR3, the DNA is TGTGCCACACCACGACGGGGGGACTCACCCACCATCGCGTTCTTC. This encodes CATPRRGDSPTIAFF. The V gene is TRBV27, the J gene TRBJ2-1, with 7 positions matching TRBD2. Trimming took 10 bases from V and 15 from J; bases not matched to a gene: 24. The CDR3 runs 15 residues. The germline V gene encodes CDR1 MNHEY and CDR2 SMNVEV (reference sequence).

V gene TRBV4-3 combines with J gene TRBJ2-3; the match to TRBD2 covers 10 bases. The CDR3 covers 18 residues. Trimming removed 1 base from V and 2 bases from J; junction bases left unmatched: 9. CDR1 LGHNA and CDR2 YSLEER come from the germline V gene. The CDR3 nucleotides are TGCGCCAGCAGCCAAGGAGGGACTAGCGAAACTGACACAGATACGCAGTATTTT. Its protein product is CASSQGGTSETDTDTQYF.

The chain couples TRBV2 to TRBJ2-2, with 9 bases lining up with TRBD2. This CDR3 region has 13 residues. V was pared by 4 bases and J by 13 bases, with 7 bases of the junction left unmatched. Germline V gene lookup returns CDR1 SNHLY and CDR2 FYNNEI. This CDR3 is CASSAGLAGGLFF. DNA for the CDR3: TGTGCCAGCAGTGCGGGACTAGCTGGCGGGCTGTTTTTT.

The chain combines TRBV9 with TRBJ2-7; TRBD2 aligns across 8 bases. The length of the CDR3 is 14 residues. With V trimmed by 1 base and J by 2 bases, 2 bases remained unmatched. Germline lookup yields CDR1 SGDLS and CDR2 YYNGEE. For the CDR3, the DNA is TGTGCCAGCAGCGTAACTAGCGGAACCTACGAGCAGTACTTC. It yields the protein CASSVTSGTYEQYF. Looking up the rest from reference TRBV9 and TRBJ2-7 gives the full variable domain: DSGVTQTPKHLITATGQRVTLRCSPRSGDLSVYWYQQSLDQGLQFLIQYYNGEERAKGNILERFSAQQFPDLHSELNLSSLELGDSALYFCASSVTSGTYEQYFGPGTRLTVT.

The gene calls are TRBV10-1 and TRBJ2-1, with 7 bases that match TRBD2. The CDR3 is 13 residues long. V lost 5 bases to trimming and J lost 12 bases; unmatched junction nucleotides: 10. Germline V lookup: CDR1 WNHNN, CDR2 SYGVQD (reference sequence). DNA for the CDR3: TGCGCCAGCAGTCTAGCGGACGACGCGAGGCAGTTCTTC. It is translated as CASSLADDARQFF.

The chain joins TRBV15 to TRBJ1-5, with TRBD1 matching over 8 bases. V was clipped by 7 bases and J by 7 bases; unmatched bases: 9. CDR3 length: 14 amino acids. The V gene's germline CDR1 is LNHNV and CDR2 YYDKDF (reference sequence). The CDR3 DNA is TGTGCCACCAACCCAACAGGGGGAAGGCAGCCCCAGCATTTT. Its protein product is CATNPTGGRQPQHF.

Written as DNA, the CDR3 is TGTGCCAGCAGAGGACGGACTATCACAGATACGCAGTATTTT. Protein product: CASRGRTITDTQYF. The chain recombines TRBV6-5 with TRBJ2-3; TRBD2 might be the D (6 bases). The V gene lost 6 bases and the J gene lost 2 bases, with 12 bases spanning the gap. Per the germline V gene, CDR1 is MNHEY and CDR2 is SVGAGI. The CDR3 sequence is 14 residues long.

V and J are TRBV7-9 and TRBJ2-2, with a weak D call TRBD2 (5 bases). Germline V lookup: CDR1 SEHNR, CDR2 FQNEAQ (reference sequence). The CDR3 is 15 residues long. Trimming removed 2 bases at V and 3 bases at J, with 10 bases between. CDR3 region: CASSLFSGDTGELFF. The DNA for the CDR3 is TGTGCCAGCAGCTTATTTTCCGGGGACACCGGGGAGCTGTTTTTT.

V and J are TRBV6-4 and TRBJ2-2; TRBD2 matches at 7 bases. Trimming removed 4 bases from V and 10 bases from J; junction bases left unmatched: 12. CDR3 length: 15 amino acids. CDR1 is MRHNA and CDR2 is SNTAGT in the germline V gene. DNA of the CDR3: TGTGCCAGCAGTGCCCACGCGGGAGAGAACGCGGAGCTGTTTTTT. It specifies CASSAHAGENAELFF.